This T cell receptor (beta chain) is from a study of blood T cell repertoires in COVID-19. Measured with immunoSEQ multiplex PCR; TCRdb has only the in-frame clones, and not every one. Among roughly 120,000 clones listed, 81% were seen once. This clone occurred once. V dropped 4 bases and J dropped 2; count of bases not matched to a gene: 6. CDR1 MNHEY and CDR2 SVGEGT come from the germline V gene. The length of the CDR3 is 15 residues. The sample consisted of peripheral blood. The chain has TRBV6-2 or TRBV6-3 and TRBJ2-5; TRBD1 agrees at 8 bases. The receptor comes from a man aged 50 to 59 with acute or convalescent COVID-19. CDR3 coding DNA: TGTGCCAGCAGTTCACCGACAGGGGCTCAAGAGACCCAGTACTTC. Amino acid sequence: CASSSPTGAQETQYF.